These 11 T cell receptor beta chains share one sample of origin, sequenced in a study of CD8 T cells in ankylosing spondylitis. TCRdb reprocessed the 5' RACE reads via MiXCR and lists one record per CDR3 protein. There are 350,000 or so distinct CDR3 sequences in the sample; approximately 8% occur only once, and roughly 15% lies in the top ten. Whole-study results and caveats: For ankylosing spondylitis blood, a TCR beta motif of under 10 highly homologous variants appeared characteristic.

Antigens of these TCRs are unknown. Material: blood, either unsorted or a sorted T cell fraction (not recorded which). Every receptor here comes from a male donor with ankylosing spondylitis.

The sample holds many counts of this clonotype. The J gene is TRBJ2-7, the V gene TRBV2; tentative D call: TRBD2 (7 bases). The V gene lost 5 bases and the J gene lost 3 bases, with 14 bases spanning the gap. The V gene's germline CDR1 is SNHLY and CDR2 FYNNEI. The CDR3 totals 14 residues. The DNA for the CDR3 is TGTGCCAGCAGTATAGGGGGGGCCCGCTACGAGCAGTACTTC. This sequence encodes CASSIGGARYEQYF.

The sample holds many counts of this clonotype. This chain connects TRBV18 to TRBJ1-1, with 7 bases matching TRBD1. This CDR3 has 15 residues. CDR1 KGHSH and CDR2 LQKENI come from the germline V gene. With V trimmed by 2 bases and J by 3 bases, 6 bases remained unmatched. CDR3 amino acids: CASSPTGVKDTEAFF. The CDR3 DNA reads as TGTGCCAGCTCACCAACAGGGGTGAAGGACACTGAAGCTTTCTTT.

The gene calls are TRBV7-6 and TRBJ2-5; weak D call: TRBD2 (5 bases). Germline CDR1 and CDR2: SGHVS and FNYEAQ. CDR3 size: 22 residues. The V end was cut by 0 bases, the J end by 1 base, with 30 bases between. The CDR3 reads CASSLARAVAPRVKNPQETQYF. As DNA, the CDR3 is TGTGCCAGCAGCTTAGCGAGGGCGGTCGCGCCGCGGGTGAAGAATCCCCAAGAGACCCAGTACTTC. The variable domain in full, completed from reference TRBV7-6 and TRBJ2-5, reads GAGVSQSPRYKVTKRGQDVALRCDPISGHVSLYWYRQALGQGPEFLTYFNYEAQQDKSGLPNDRFSAERPEGSISTLTIQRTEQRDSAMYRCASSLARAVAPRVKNPQETQYFGPGTRLLVL.

This clonotype was seen a handful of times. The chain combines TRBV7-3 with TRBJ1-5; D gene uncertain. The germline V gene has CDR1 SGHTA and CDR2 FQGTGA. The V end was cut by 6 bases, the J end by 4 bases, with 10 bases between. The CDR3 sequence is 13 residues long. The CDR3 is CASSLDGNQPQHF. The CDR3 DNA reads TGTGCCAGCAGTTTGGACGGGAATCAGCCCCAGCATTTT. Using reference TRBV7-3 and TRBJ1-5 for the parts outside the CDR3, the full variable domain is GAGVSQTPSNKVTEKGKYVELRCDPISGHTALYWYRQSLGQGPEFLIYFQGTGAADDSGLPNDRFFAVRPEGSVSTLKIQRTERGDSAVYLCASSLDGNQPQHFGDGTRLSIL.

The V call is TRBV5-6, the J call TRBJ2-3; 9 bases match TRBD1. The CDR3 covers 16 residues. The germline V gene has CDR1 SGHDT and CDR2 YYEEEE. V trimming: 2 bases; J trimming: 4 bases; junction bases outside the gene matches: 8. In nucleotides, the CDR3 is TGTGCCAGCAGCTTAGCGACAGGGGGTATGGCAGATACGCAGTATTTT. It encodes CASSLATGGMADTQYF.

In its sample, this clonotype was seen many times. This chain joins TRBV10-3 and TRBJ2-2; D possibly uses TRBD1 or TRBD2 (5 bases each). Between the trimmed V and J ends, which lost 4 bases and 0 bases, there was a span of 9 bases. Germline CDR1 ENHRY, CDR2 SYGVKD. There are 15 residues in the CDR3. The CDR3 DNA is TGTGCCATCAGTGGTAGGGGACCGAACACCGGGGAGCTGTTTTTT. Encoded protein: CAISGRGPNTGELFF.

The genes are TRBV5-6 and TRBJ2-2; 11 bases line up with TRBD1. This CDR3 region has 16 residues. V gave up 3 bases and J gave up 4 bases; unmatched junction bases: 5. The germline gives CDR1 SGHDT, CDR2 YYEEEE. CDR3: CASSWAGQGGTGELFF. The DNA of the CDR3 is TGTGCCAGCAGCTGGGCGGGACAGGGGGGCACCGGGGAGCTGTTTTTT. The variable domain in full, completed from reference TRBV5-6 and TRBJ2-2, reads DAGVTQSPTHLIKTRGQQVTLRCSPKSGHDTVSWYQQALGQGPQFIFQYYEEEERQRGNFPDRFSGHQFPNYSSELNVNALLLGDSALYLCASSWAGQGGTGELFFGEGSRLTVL.

This clonotype was counted ten times or more. This chain connects TRBV20-1 to TRBJ2-5; maybe TRBD1 (6 bases). Germline CDR1 and CDR2: DFQATT and SNEGSKA (reference sequence). CDR3 size: 13 residues. Trimming shortened V by 5 bases and J by 2 bases, and 12 bases separated the two germline ends. Here the CDR3 DNA reads TGCAGTGCTCCCCTCGGACAGCAAGAGACCCAGTACTTC. It codes for CSAPLGQQETQYF.

This clonotype was recorded a few times. The chain is built from TRBV15 and TRBJ2-7, with TRBD2 identical over 12 bases. The V gene end was trimmed by 8 bases and the J gene end by 7 bases; junction bases not matched to a gene: 9. This CDR3 is 14 amino acids long. CDR1 is LNHNV and CDR2 is YYDKDF in the germline V gene (reference sequence). This chain's CDR3 is CATAPGLAGWEQYF. The CDR3 nucleotides read TGTGCCACCGCCCCCGGACTAGCGGGGTGGGAGCAGTACTTC.

There are a few counts of this clonotype. V is TRBV29-1 and J is TRBJ2-3, with 12 bases aligning to TRBD1. The CDR3 sequence is 13 residues long. Germline CDR1 and CDR2: SQVTM and ANQGSEA. Trimming at V came to 6 bases and at J to 6 bases, leaving 4 bases not matched to a gene. In nucleotides, the CDR3 is TGCAGCGTACCGGGACAGGGGGCCGATACGCAGTATTTT. Residues: CSVPGQGADTQYF.

J is TRBJ1-5 and V is TRBV20-1; D is ambiguous. Germline V gene lookup returns CDR1 DFQATT and CDR2 SNEGSKA (reference sequence). This CDR3 is 14 amino acids long. V was shortened by 1 base and J by 7 bases, with 14 bases between the two germline ends. CDR3 DNA: TGCAGTGCTAGAGGGTTTGGTCTGCGGCAGCCCCAGCATTTT. It codes for CSARGFGLRQPQHF.